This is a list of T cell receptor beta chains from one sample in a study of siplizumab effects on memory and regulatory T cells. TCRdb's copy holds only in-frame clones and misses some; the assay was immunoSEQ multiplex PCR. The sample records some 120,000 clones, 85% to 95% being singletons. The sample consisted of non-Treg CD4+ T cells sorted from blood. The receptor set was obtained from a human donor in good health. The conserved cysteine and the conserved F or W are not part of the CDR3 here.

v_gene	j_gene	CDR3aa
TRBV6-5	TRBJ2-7	ASSLAGGWQY
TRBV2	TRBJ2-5	ASRVQETQY
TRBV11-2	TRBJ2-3	ASSLGPGGTVDTQY
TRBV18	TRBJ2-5	ASSPSSRDYSETQY
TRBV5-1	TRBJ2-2	ASSKDKNTGELF
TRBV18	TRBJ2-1	ASPGQGSDEQF
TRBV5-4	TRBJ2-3	ASSSPIGTSGGAQDTQY
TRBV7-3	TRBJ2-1	ASSTSAGLRHNEQF
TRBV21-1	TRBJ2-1	ASSKGPGQGDNEQF
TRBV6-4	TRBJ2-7	ASTVTGTSGTYEQY
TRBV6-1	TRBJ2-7	ASSDGRVGYEQY
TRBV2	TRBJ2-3	ASNLLTSTDTQY
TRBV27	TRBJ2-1	ASRLSSKARYPYNEQF
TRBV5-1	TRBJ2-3	ASSNSRLAGGQADTQY
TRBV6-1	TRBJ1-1	ASKGRSIKNTEAF
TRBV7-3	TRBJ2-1	ASSAPGQGFHEQF
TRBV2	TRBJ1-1	ASSGGTLRRNTEAF
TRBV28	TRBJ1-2	ASDSVNYGYT
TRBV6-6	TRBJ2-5	ASSYPDRVGTQY
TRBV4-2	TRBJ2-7	ASSQSGGAVGQY
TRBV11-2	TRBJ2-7	ASGRLTSGGAYEQY
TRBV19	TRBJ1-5	ASEGDNQPQH
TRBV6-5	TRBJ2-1	ASKRLAGGANEQF
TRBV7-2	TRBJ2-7	ASKRTGLAYEQY
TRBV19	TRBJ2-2	ASNRQGNTGELF
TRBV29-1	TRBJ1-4	SVEGSGTGWGKLF
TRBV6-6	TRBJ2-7	ATTGQGGAQEQY
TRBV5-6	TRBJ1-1	ASSYDRAITEAF
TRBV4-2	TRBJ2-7	ASSQGTGGPYEQY
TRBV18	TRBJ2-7	ASSPDYRVYEQY
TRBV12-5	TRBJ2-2	ASGLVRGQNTGELF
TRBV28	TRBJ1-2	ASSHLLGQGPYGYT
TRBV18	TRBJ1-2	ASSPTGSYGYT
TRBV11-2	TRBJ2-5	ASSLAGGLEKTQY
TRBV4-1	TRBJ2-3	ASSPMDLAGVRIAQY
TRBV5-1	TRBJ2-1	ASSLGAGGLRDEQF
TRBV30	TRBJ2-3	AWSGGLTDTQY
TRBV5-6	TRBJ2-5	ASSPGLVGETQY
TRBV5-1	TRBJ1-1	ASSLGGARTEAF
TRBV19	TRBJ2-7	ASKGPVGEQY
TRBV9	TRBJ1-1	ASSPITGFSTEAF
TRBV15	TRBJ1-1	ATSRPDSLNTEAF
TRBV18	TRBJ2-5	ASSPLAGTQETQY
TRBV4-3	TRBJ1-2	ASSQEGGNGYT
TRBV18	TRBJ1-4	ASSPRDRGSAATNEKLF
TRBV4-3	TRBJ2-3	ASSQDSGRSGDTQY
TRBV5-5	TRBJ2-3	ASSFLATKDTQY
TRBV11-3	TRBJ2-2	ASSLVDTGELF
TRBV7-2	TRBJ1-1	ASSLGLLPPEAF
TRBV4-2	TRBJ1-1	ASSQDRGTNTEAF
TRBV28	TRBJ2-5	ASTLIGTPGETQY
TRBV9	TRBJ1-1	ASSVDLQGTEAF
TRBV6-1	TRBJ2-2	ASSVNRDRLTGELF
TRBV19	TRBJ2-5	ASAASGGRVETQY
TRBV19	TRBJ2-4	ASLGGFRNIQY
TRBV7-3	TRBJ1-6	ASSPNPGRPLH